These 24 T cell receptor beta chains came from one sample sequenced in a study of blood T cell repertoires in COVID-19. Clones were read by immunoSEQ multiplex PCR, and TCRdb kept only the in-frame ones, dropping some. The data show 150,000 to 200,000 clones, about nine tenths seen once. The sequencing sample was made of peripheral blood. The receptors here all came from a man younger than 35 who had recovered from COVID-19.

The rearrangement links TRBV3-1 (or the pseudogene TRBV3-2) to TRBJ1-5, with TRBD1 identical over 8 bases. The CDR3 has 16 residues. The V segment lost 1 base and the J segment 1 base; nucleotides outside the gene matches: 3. Germline V gives CDR1 LGHDT, CDR2 YNNKEL (reference sequence). For the CDR3, the DNA is TGTGCCAGCAGCCAAGGGACAGGGTGGAGCAATCAGCCCCAGCATTTT. It specifies CASSQGTGWSNQPQHF.

This chain joins TRBV2 and TRBJ1-1; unclear D gene. V lost 3 bases to trimming and J lost 6 bases, with 14 bases between them. This CDR3 is built from 14 residues. Germline V gives CDR1 SNHLY, CDR2 FYNNEI. The DNA for the CDR3 is TGTGCCAGCAGTGAGGGTCGGAGGACCGCTGAAGCTTTCTTT. Amino acids: CASSEGRRTAEAFF.

The V gene is TRBV6-5, the J gene TRBJ1-2; D is perhaps TRBD1 (6 bases). Trimming took 3 bases from V and 7 from J, leaving 18 bases between them. This CDR3 spans 15 amino acids. Per germline, CDR1 MNHEY and CDR2 SVGAGI. The CDR3 DNA reads TGTGCCAGCAGTTATACAGGGAACTACTTTAGTGGCTACACCTTC. Residues: CASSYTGNYFSGYTF.

A few counts support this clone. The chain has TRBV29-1 and TRBJ2-1; TRBD2 matches 8 bases. The germline V gene encodes CDR1 SQVTM and CDR2 ANQGSEA. Unmatched junction bases numbered 5, after V lost 2 bases and J lost 2 bases. The CDR3 totals 15 residues. As DNA, the CDR3 is TGCAGCGTTGAAAGGGGAGCGGGAGCCTACAATGAGCAGTTCTTC. It codes for CSVERGAGAYNEQFF.

The rearrangement uses TRBV4-3 and TRBJ2-3; 9 bases align to TRBD2. Germline CDR1 LGHNA, CDR2 YSLEER. Trimming at V came to 5 bases and at J to 2 bases, leaving 5 bases not matched to a gene. The CDR3 runs to 15 residues. CDR3 loop: CASSKLAGTTDTQYF. The CDR3 nucleotides are TGCGCCAGCAGCAAACTAGCGGGCACCACAGATACGCAGTATTTT.

This clone has just a few counts. This CDR3 is also generated by other DNA sequences in the sample. The rearrangement links TRBV6-5 to TRBJ2-1; 14 bases agree with TRBD2. Trimming took 7 bases from V and 8 from J; bases not matched to a gene: 4. The CDR3 spans 14 residues. Per germline, CDR1 MNHEY and CDR2 SVGAGI. CDR3 sequence reads: CASKTSGRADEQFF. The CDR3 coding sequence is TGTGCCAGCAAGACTAGCGGGAGGGCCGATGAGCAGTTCTTC.

The chain employs TRBV28 and TRBJ2-1; TRBD2 matches at 9 bases. The trim removed 2 bases at V and 8 bases at J, leaving 13 bases unmatched. Germline V gene sequence: CDR1 MDHEN, CDR2 SYDVKM. CDR3 length equals 17 residues. Written as DNA, the CDR3 is TGTGCCAGCAGTTTAGGGATCGCGGGAGGGCCTCTCGATGAGCAGTTCTTC. This sequence encodes CASSLGIAGGPLDEQFF. The complete variable domain, with remaining parts taken from reference TRBV28 and TRBJ2-1, reads DVKVTQSSRYLVKRTGEKVFLECVQDMDHENMFWYRQDPGLGLRLIYFSYDVKMKEKGDIPEGYSVSREKKERFSLILESASTNQTSMYLCASSLGIAGGPLDEQFFGPGTRLTVL.

This chain links TRBV10-3 with TRBJ1-1, with D perhaps TRBD1 (6 bases). Trimming left V 7 bases short and J 5 bases short, with 8 bases between. CDR1 and CDR2 from the germline V gene are ENHRY and SYGVKD. There are 11 residues in the CDR3. The CDR3 spells CAIMGATEAFF. CDR3 coding DNA: TGTGCCATCATGGGGGCGACTGAAGCTTTCTTT.

This sequence joins TRBV6-5 and TRBJ1-1; a possible D gene is TRBD1 (5 bases). V was clipped by 0 bases and J by 5 bases, with 13 bases between them. This CDR3 comprises 15 residues. CDR1 is MNHEY and CDR2 is SVGAGI in the germline V gene. CDR3 in amino acids: CASSYSKGVWTEAFF. In DNA form, the CDR3 reads TGTGCCAGCAGTTACTCGAAAGGGGTATGGACTGAAGCTTTCTTT.

The V and J genes are TRBV7-2 and TRBJ1-6; 8 nucleotides agree with TRBD1. Germline assignment: CDR1 SGHTA and CDR2 FQGNSA. V trimming: 1 base; J trimming: 10 bases; junction bases outside the gene matches: 6. CDR3 length equals 15 residues. DNA of the CDR3: TGTGCCAGCAGCTTAGATCAGGGGGCAAGGTCACCCCTCCACTTT. Its translation is CASSLDQGARSPLHF.

The chain links TRBV19 to TRBJ2-7; 7 positions agree with TRBD1. Trimming removed 3 bases from V and 0 bases from J; junction bases left unmatched: 5. This CDR3 region has 15 residues. The germline V gene encodes CDR1 LNHDA and CDR2 SQIVND (reference sequence). CDR3 sequence reads: CASSIRQGGSYEQYF. CDR3 nucleotide sequence: TGTGCCAGTAGTATCAGACAGGGTGGCTCCTACGAGCAGTACTTC.

V gene TRBV23-1 combines with J gene TRBJ2-7; 8 positions agree with TRBD2. TRBV23-1 is identified as an open reading frame with a role that is uncertain. V shed 3 bases, J shed 1 base, and the junction held 11 bases outside the gene matches. This CDR3 has 17 residues. DNA of the CDR3: TGCGCCAGCAGTCAGGGGGCCGGGTTAGCGGGATCCTACGAGCAGTACTTC. Amino acid sequence: CASSQGAGLAGSYEQYF.

The chain couples TRBV7-8 to TRBJ2-1; possibly TRBD2 for D (6 bases). Per the germline V gene, CDR1 is SGHVS and CDR2 is FQNEAQ. The CDR3 is made up of 14 amino acids. V lost 1 base and J 4 bases, leaving 8 bases between the germline ends. The CDR3 spells CASSLGGLYNEQFF. DNA of the CDR3: TGTGCCAGCAGCTTAGGGGGACTTTACAATGAGCAGTTCTTC.

V is TRBV28 and J is TRBJ2-1, with 12 bases that match TRBD2. Losses at the gene ends were 6 bases for V and 11 bases for J; bases not matched to a gene: 8. Germline lookup yields CDR1 MDHEN and CDR2 SYDVKM. The CDR3 is 14 amino acids. The CDR3 spells CASSRLAGEGQQFF. CDR3 DNA: TGTGCCAGCAGCCGACTAGCGGGGGAGGGTCAGCAGTTCTTC. Variable domain in full (rest from reference TRBV28 and TRBJ2-1): DVKVTQSSRYLVKRTGEKVFLECVQDMDHENMFWYRQDPGLGLRLIYFSYDVKMKEKGDIPEGYSVSREKKERFSLILESASTNQTSMYLCASSRLAGEGQQFFGPGTRLTVL.

The V gene is TRBV30, the J gene TRBJ2-3, with D unresolved. Deletions cut 4 bases from V and 7 bases from J, with 21 bases between. Germline V gene sequence: CDR1 GTSNPN, CDR2 SVGIG (reference sequence). This CDR3 has 15 amino acids. The CDR3 DNA reads TGTGCCTGGAAATACCCCCCGCGCCCCCCAAATACGCAGTATTTT. It yields the protein CAWKYPPRPPNTQYF.

The chain recombines TRBV2 with TRBJ2-1, with D unclear. The germline V and J ends were trimmed by 8 bases and 2 bases, with 13 bases remaining between them. The CDR3 has 14 residues. Germline assignment: CDR1 SNHLY and CDR2 FYNNEI. Here the CDR3 DNA reads TGTGCCAGCCGTACTACGGTGGCCTACAATGAGCAGTTCTTC. This codes for CASRTTVAYNEQFF.

The chain uses TRBV4-1 and TRBJ2-7, with D possibly being TRBD2 (7 bases). This CDR3 spans 16 amino acids. Germline assignment: CDR1 MGHRA and CDR2 YSYEKL. V shed 2 bases and J shed 2 bases, with 16 bases lying between them. The CDR3 DNA is TGCGCCAGCAGCCAAATCCTGGGAGGGGGAACCTACGAGCAGTACTTC. Translated: CASSQILGGGTYEQYF.

This chain links TRBV5-4 with TRBJ1-4; D might be TRBD1 (5 bases). Germline values: CDR1 SGHNT, CDR2 YYREEE (reference sequence). V dropped 3 bases and J dropped 1 base, with 13 bases sitting between them. This CDR3 comprises 16 residues. CDR3: CASSSSIGGTNEKLFF. In DNA form, the CDR3 reads TGTGCCAGCAGCTCCTCAATCGGGGGAACTAATGAAAAACTGTTTTTT.

The rearrangement uses TRBV21-1 and TRBJ1-3. TRBV21-1 is reported as a pseudogene. This CDR3 has 17 residues. The CDR3 DNA follows: TGTGCCAGCAGCTCCCGACCGGGTCTAAACTCTGGAAACACCATATATTTT. Its translation: CASSSRPGLNSGNTIYF.

V usage is TRBV29-1 and J usage is TRBJ2-3; 8 bases are a match to TRBD1. Germline V gene sequence: CDR1 SQVTM, CDR2 ANQGSEA. The CDR3 has 13 amino acids. The trim removed 6 bases at V and 3 bases at J, leaving 5 bases unmatched. This chain's CDR3 is CSVRQGKTDTQYF. The DNA of the CDR3 is TGCAGCGTGCGACAGGGGAAAACAGATACGCAGTATTTT.

The chain is built from TRBV7-2 and TRBJ2-7; D is perhaps TRBD1 (5 bases). V shed 4 bases and J shed 4 bases, with 14 bases lying between them. The CDR3 length is 14 residues. CDR1 SGHTA and CDR2 FQGNSA come from the germline V gene. The CDR3 protein is CASSSQGQGYEQYF. The CDR3 nucleotides are TGTGCCAGCAGCTCTCAGGGCCAGGGTTACGAGCAGTACTTC.

The chain is built from TRBV18 and TRBJ1-1; 12 nucleotides match TRBD1. V was clipped by 2 bases and J by 6 bases; unmatched bases: 7. This CDR3 region has 16 residues. The germline V gene has CDR1 KGHSH and CDR2 LQKENI. This CDR3 reads CASSPGGQGARAEAFF. Written as DNA, the CDR3 is TGTGCCAGCTCACCAGGGGGACAGGGGGCCAGGGCTGAAGCTTTCTTT.

The chain employs TRBV6-5 and TRBJ2-3; a weak D match, TRBD1 (6 bases). CDR1 and CDR2 from the germline V gene are MNHEY and SVGAGI. The CDR3 is 15 amino acids. V lost 7 bases and J 1 base, leaving 15 bases between the germline ends. CDR3 DNA: TGTGCCAGCACCAGAACAGGGCAGGGCACAGATACGCAGTATTTT. This codes for CASTRTGQGTDTQYF.

This CDR3 is CASSRPYNEQFF. The DNA of the CDR3 is TGTGCCAGCAGCCGTCCCTACAATGAGCAGTTCTTC. This chain uses TRBV7-9 with TRBJ2-1; D unresolved. Germline-derived CDR1 and CDR2 are SEHNR and FQNEAQ (reference sequence). The CDR3 extends over 12 amino acids. Deletions cut 5 bases from V and 2 bases from J, with 4 bases between.